The rows below give T cell receptor beta chains drawn from one sample of a study of T cells in Graves' hyperthyroidism and ophthalmopathy. Each CDR3 protein gets one entry after TCRdb re-called the multiplex PCR reads with MiXCR. The table lists 340,000 or so distinct CDR3 sequences, roughly 15% of them singletons, with 33% in the top ten. Sequenced sample: blood. These TCRs come from a young man with Graves' hyperthyroidism. Both conserved end residues are part of each CDR3. The D gene is left open where the match is weak. Clone sizes are given selectively: once, few, many, or a class where the clone is expanded.

>NA|NA|TRBV29-1|TRBJ2-5
TGCAGCGTCCCATTCGGGAGCGCAGAGACCCAGTACTTC
CSVPFGSAETQYF
>NA|NA|TRBV30|TRBJ2-4
TGTGCCTGGAGTACGACCTACGGGATTCAGTACTTC
CAWSTTYGIQYF
>few|NA|TRBV5-1|TRBJ1-5
TGCGCCAGCAGCTTGGGAGGACTTTTTGATCAGCCCCAGCATTTT
CASSLGGLFDQPQHF
>few|TRBD2|TRBV29-1|TRBJ2-3
TGCAGCGTCTTTCAGGGGCTAGCGGGAACAGATACGCAGTATTTT
CSVFQGLAGTDTQYF
>many|TRBD2|TRBV6-1|TRBJ2-7
TGTGCCAGCAGTGAGGGGACTAGCGGGACCCCCTACGAGCAGTACTTC
CASSEGTSGTPYEQYF
>few|NA|TRBV4-1|TRBJ1-2
TGCGCCAGCAGCCAACAAGGGGCGTGGGGAACCAACTATGGCTACACCTTC
CASSQQGAWGTNYGYTF
>many|NA|TRBV6-1|TRBJ2-7
TGTGCCAGCAGCCCCACTTATAACTACGAGCAGTACTTC
CASSPTYNYEQYF
>many|TRBD1|TRBV29-1|TRBJ1-1
TGCAGCGTTCGGGGGACAGAAATCACTGAAGCTTTCTTT
CSVRGTEITEAFF
>NA|NA|TRBV19|TRBJ2-1
TGTGCCAGTAGTATAGCGGCTAGTTCCCACAATGAGCAGTTCTTC
CASSIAASSHNEQFF
>many|NA|TRBV12-3/TRBV12-4|TRBJ1-5
TGTGCCAGCAGTTTTGCTTTGGGGACTCAGCCCCAGCATTTT
CASSFALGTQPQHF